One T cell receptor (beta chain) is described in this entry. No cognate antigen has been identified for it. Within one base of it there is no much larger clone, and no base qualities were kept. This sample is drawn from a study of cytomegalovirus exposure and HLA in healthy donors (dated by TCRdb to the late 2010s). Turning to the overall study: The 650 to 750 repertoires of the first cohort and the roughly 120 validation repertoires were produced on the same platform, according to a later analysis. The study was designed to test whether signatures of past pathogen exposure could be identified by cataloging public T cell receptors. A separate validation cohort of over a hundred different subjects was used in addition to the approximately 640-subject first cohort. To predict cytomegalovirus infection status, the study combined high-throughput TCR immunosequencing, statistical association of individual TCRs with disease status, and machine learning.

The library was prepared using the immunoSEQ multiplex PCR assay. The source study handled its data this way. To diagnose cytomegalovirus status from the catalog of TCR beta chain sequences, a statistical classification framework was built. Held by TCRdb, this immuneACCESS table contains in-frame sequences only and omits some clones. Under half of the omission traces to an unresolved V gene where checked; the cause of the rest is unknown. That table is the source of V, J and clone size, and D and trimming were worked out from the DNA. Recorded for this sample are roughly 79,000 clones; 90% to 95% of them occurred a single time. 0.55% to 0.8% of the sample is in the top ten clones. Separate from the approximately 670-subject first cohort, the validation cohort of 90 to 150 subjects was the group to which the donors belonged. Broader findings and caveats from the paper: Across donors, most TCR sequences were observed very rarely, whereas some public TCRs were present in many individuals. According to the authors, the approach could potentially be generalized to other disease states and immunological phenotypes. A later analysis had no HLA typing for the validation cohort, so co-occurrence there was scored across all 120 or so repertoires. A total of about 150 TCR beta chains were listed by the study as associated with cytomegalovirus. The classifier was reported to diagnose cytomegalovirus status with high specificity and sensitivity in both the original and validation cohorts. Subsequent analysis determined that TCRs grouped into clusters in the first cohort also showed a tendency toward co-occurrence across the approximately 110 validation repertoires, and roughly 95% of cluster scores exceeded 0. A few of the identified cytomegalovirus-associated TCR beta chains were confirmed in vitro to be specific for cytomegalovirus antigens.

Trimming removed 5 bases from V and 4 bases from J; the gene matches leave 7 bases unexplained. The CDR3 spans 15 residues, from the cysteine through the phenylalanine. The only DNA kept is the CDR3, 45 bases in frame from the first base. CDR1 is given as SGHTA and CDR2 as FQGTGA, both from the germline V gene. The chain was built from TRBV7-3 and TRBJ2-2, with 7 bases aligning to TRBD1. The origin of this receptor is a man between 18 and 29 years old in good health and CMV-seronegative. Sequencing was carried out using PBMCs. CDR3 region: CASSQQGQSTGELFF. The bases read TGTGCCAGCAGCCAACAGGGGCAGAGCACCGGGGAGCTGTTTTTT.